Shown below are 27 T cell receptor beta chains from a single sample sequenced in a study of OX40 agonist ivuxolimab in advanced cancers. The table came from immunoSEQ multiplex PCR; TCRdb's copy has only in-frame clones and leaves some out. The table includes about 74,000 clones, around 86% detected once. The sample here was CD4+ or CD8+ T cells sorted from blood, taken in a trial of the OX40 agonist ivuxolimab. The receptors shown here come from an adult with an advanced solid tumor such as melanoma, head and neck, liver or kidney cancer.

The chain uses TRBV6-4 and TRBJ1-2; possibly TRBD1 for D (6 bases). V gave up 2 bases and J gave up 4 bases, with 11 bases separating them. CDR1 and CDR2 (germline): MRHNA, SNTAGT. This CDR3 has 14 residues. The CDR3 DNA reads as TGTGCCAGCAGTGACGGGGGGGCGACCTATGGCTACACCTTC. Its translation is CASSDGGATYGYTF.

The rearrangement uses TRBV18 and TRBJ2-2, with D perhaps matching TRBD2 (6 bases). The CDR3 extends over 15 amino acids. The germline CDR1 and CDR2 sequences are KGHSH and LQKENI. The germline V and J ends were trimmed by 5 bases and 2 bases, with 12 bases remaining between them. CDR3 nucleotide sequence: TGTGCCAGCTCAGGAGGGAGTTCCAACACCGGGGAGCTGTTTTTT. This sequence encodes CASSGGSSNTGELFF.

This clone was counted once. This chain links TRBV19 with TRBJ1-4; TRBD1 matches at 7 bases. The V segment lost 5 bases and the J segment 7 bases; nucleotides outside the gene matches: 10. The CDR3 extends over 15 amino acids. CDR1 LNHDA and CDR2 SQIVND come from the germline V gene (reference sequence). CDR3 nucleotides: TGTGCCAGTAGTGCCAACAGGGGCATTGGTGAAAAACTGTTTTTT. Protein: CASSANRGIGEKLFF.

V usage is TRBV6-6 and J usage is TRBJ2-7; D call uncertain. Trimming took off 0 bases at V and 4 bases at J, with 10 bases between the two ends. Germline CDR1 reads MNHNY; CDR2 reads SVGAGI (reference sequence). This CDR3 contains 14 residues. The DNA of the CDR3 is TGTGCCAGCAGTTACTCCACCATTAATTACGAGCAGTACTTC. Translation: CASSYSTINYEQYF.

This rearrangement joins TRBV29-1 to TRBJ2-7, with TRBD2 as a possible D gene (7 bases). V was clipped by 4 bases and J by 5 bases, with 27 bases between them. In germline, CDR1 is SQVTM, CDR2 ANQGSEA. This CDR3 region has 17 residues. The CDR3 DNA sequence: TGCAGCGTTGCCCGTGAACTGGGGAGGGGGAAAGATAACGAGCAGTACTTC. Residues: CSVARELGRGKDNEQYF.

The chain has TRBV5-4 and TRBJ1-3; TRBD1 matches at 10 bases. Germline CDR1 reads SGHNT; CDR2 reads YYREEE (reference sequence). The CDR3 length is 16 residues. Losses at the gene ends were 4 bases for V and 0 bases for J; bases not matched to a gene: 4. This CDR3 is CASSLRTGGSGNTIYF. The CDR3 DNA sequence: TGTGCCAGCAGCCTCAGGACAGGGGGCTCTGGAAACACCATATATTTT.

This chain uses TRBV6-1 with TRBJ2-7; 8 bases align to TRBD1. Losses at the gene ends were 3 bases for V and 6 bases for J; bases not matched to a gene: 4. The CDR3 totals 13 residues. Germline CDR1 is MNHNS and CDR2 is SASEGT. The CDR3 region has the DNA TGTGCCAGCAGTGACCGACAGGGGAGCGAGCAGTACTTC. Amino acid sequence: CASSDRQGSEQYF.

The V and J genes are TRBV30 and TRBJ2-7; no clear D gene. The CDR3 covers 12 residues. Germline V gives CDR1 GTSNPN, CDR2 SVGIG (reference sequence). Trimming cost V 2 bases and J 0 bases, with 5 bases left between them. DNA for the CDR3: TGTGCCTGGAGTCCCTACTCCTACGAGCAGTACTTC. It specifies CAWSPYSYEQYF.

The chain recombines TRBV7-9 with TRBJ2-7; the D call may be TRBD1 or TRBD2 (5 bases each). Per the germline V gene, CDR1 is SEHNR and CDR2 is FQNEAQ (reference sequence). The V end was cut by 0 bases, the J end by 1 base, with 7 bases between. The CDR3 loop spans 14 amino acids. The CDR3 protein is CASSLAGDSYEQYF. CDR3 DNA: TGTGCCAGCAGCTTAGCGGGGGATTCCTACGAGCAGTACTTC.

The CDR3 region has the DNA TGTGCCAGCTCACCGTCTCAGACCCTCTATGGCTACACCTTC. Amino acid sequence: CASSPSQTLYGYTF. The rearrangement joins TRBV18 to TRBJ1-2; D unclear. Germline loops: CDR1 KGHSH, CDR2 LQKENI. V was shortened by 3 bases and J by 4 bases, with 12 bases between the two germline ends. The CDR3 has 14 amino acids.

The CDR3 DNA reads as TGTGCCAGTAGTTCCTATCGGGACAATAATGAAAAACTGTTTTTT. Amino acids: CASSSYRDNNEKLFF. The rearrangement joins TRBV19 to TRBJ1-4; a weak D match, TRBD1 (6 bases). CDR3 size: 15 residues. Between the trimmed V and J ends, which lost 5 bases and 4 bases, there was a span of 14 bases. The germline CDR1 and CDR2 sequences are LNHDA and SQIVND (reference sequence). Variable domain in full (rest from reference TRBV19 and TRBJ1-4): DGGITQSPKYLFRKEGQNVTLSCEQNLNHDAMYWYRQDPGQGLRLIYYSQIVNDFQKGDIAEGYSVSREKKESFPLTVTSAQKNPTAFYLCASSSYRDNNEKLFFGSGTQLSVL.

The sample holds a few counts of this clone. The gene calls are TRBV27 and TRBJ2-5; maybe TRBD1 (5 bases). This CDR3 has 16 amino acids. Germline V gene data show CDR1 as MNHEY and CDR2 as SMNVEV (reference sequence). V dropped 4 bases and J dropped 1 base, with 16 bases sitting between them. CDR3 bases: TGTGCCAGCAGTTCCCAAGGACAAATTCGCCAAGAGACCCAGTACTTC. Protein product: CASSSQGQIRQETQYF.

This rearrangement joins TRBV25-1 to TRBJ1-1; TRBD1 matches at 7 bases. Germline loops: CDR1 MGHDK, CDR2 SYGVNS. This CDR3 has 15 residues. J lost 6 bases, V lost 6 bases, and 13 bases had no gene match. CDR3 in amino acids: CASRPDTGEWAEAFF. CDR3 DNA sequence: TGTGCCAGCAGACCCGATACAGGGGAGTGGGCTGAAGCTTTCTTT. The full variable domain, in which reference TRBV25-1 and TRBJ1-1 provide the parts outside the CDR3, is EADIYQTPRYLVIGTGKKITLECSQTMGHDKMYWYQQDPGMELHLIHYSYGVNSTEKGDLSSESTVSRIRTEHFPLTLESARPSHTSQYLCASRPDTGEWAEAFFGQGTRLTVV.

CDR3 in amino acids: CASGNSDTQYF. The DNA for the CDR3 is TGTGCCAGCGGAAACTCAGATACGCAGTATTTT. The V and J genes are TRBV2 and TRBJ2-3; D not certain. Germline V lookup: CDR1 SNHLY, CDR2 FYNNEI. V was shortened by 8 bases and J by 4 bases, with 7 bases between the two germline ends. The CDR3 contains 11 residues.

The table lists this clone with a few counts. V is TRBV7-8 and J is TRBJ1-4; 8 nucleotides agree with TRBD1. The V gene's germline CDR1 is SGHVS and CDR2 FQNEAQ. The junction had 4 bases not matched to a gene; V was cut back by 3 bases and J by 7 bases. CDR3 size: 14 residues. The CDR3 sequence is CASSFQGAGEKLFF. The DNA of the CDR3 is TGTGCCAGCAGCTTCCAGGGGGCAGGTGAAAAACTGTTTTTT.

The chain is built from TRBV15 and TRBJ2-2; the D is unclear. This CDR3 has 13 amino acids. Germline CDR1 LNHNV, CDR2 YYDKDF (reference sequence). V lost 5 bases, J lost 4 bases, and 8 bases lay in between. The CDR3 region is CATSVIITGELFF. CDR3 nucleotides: TGTGCCACCAGCGTCATAATCACCGGGGAGCTGTTTTTT.

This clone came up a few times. The CDR3 region is CASRSGAGWYEQYF. The CDR3 DNA follows: TGTGCTTCGAGGAGCGGAGCGGGATGGTACGAGCAGTACTTC. The chain links TRBV30 to TRBJ2-7, with 7 positions matching TRBD2. CDR3 length equals 14 residues. CDR1 is GTSNPN, CDR2 SVGIG, per germline (reference sequence).

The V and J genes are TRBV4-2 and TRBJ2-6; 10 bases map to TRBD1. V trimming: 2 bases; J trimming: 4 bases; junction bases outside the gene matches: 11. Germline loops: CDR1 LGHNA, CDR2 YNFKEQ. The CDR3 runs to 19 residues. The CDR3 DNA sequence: TGTGCCAGCAGCCAACGACAGGGGGCGACCCTTGAAGGGGCCAACGTCCTGACTTTC. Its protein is CASSQRQGATLEGANVLTF.

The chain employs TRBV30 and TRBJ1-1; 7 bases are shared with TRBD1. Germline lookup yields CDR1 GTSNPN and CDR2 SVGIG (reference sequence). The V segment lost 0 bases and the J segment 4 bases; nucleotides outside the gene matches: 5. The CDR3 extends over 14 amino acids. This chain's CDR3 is CAWSVQGGVTEAFF. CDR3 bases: TGTGCCTGGAGTGTACAAGGGGGCGTCACTGAAGCTTTCTTT.

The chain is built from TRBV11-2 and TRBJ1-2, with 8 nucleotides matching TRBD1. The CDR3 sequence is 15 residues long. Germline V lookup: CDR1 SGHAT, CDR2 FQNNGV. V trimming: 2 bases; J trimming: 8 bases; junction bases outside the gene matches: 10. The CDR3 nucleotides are TGTGCCAGCAGCTTAACCCCGGACAGGGCAGTAGGCTACACCTTC. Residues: CASSLTPDRAVGYTF.

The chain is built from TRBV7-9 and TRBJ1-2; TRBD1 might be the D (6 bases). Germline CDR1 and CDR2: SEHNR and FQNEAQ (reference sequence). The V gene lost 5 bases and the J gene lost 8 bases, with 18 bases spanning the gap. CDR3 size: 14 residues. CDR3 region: CASSAPGGRFGYTF. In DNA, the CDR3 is TGTGCCAGCAGCGCACCCGGGGGGCGCTTCGGCTACACCTTC. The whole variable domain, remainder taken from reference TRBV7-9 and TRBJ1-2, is DTGVSQNPRHKITKRGQNVTFRCDPISEHNRLYWYRQTLGQGPEFLTYFQNEAQLEKSRLLSDRFSAERPKGSFSTLEIQRTEQGDSAMYLCASSAPGGRFGYTFGSGTRLTVV.

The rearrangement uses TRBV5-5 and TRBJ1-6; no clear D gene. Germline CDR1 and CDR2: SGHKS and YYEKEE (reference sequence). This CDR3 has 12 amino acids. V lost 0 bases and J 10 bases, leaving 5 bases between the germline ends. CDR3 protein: CASSLDGSPLHF. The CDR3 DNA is TGTGCCAGCAGCTTGGACGGGTCACCCCTCCACTTT.

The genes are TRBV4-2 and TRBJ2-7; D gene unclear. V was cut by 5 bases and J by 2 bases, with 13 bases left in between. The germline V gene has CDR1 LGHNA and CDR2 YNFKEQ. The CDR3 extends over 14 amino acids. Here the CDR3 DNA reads TGTGCCAGCAGCAGAACCCGAGATCCCTACGAGCAGTACTTC. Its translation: CASSRTRDPYEQYF.

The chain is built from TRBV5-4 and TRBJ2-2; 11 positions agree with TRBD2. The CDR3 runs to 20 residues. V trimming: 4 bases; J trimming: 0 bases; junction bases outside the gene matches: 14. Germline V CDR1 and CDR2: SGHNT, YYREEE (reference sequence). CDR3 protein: CASSIIRGSGGASNTGELFF. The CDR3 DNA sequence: TGTGCCAGCAGCATCATCCGGGGTAGCGGGGGGGCTTCGAACACCGGGGAGCTGTTTTTT.

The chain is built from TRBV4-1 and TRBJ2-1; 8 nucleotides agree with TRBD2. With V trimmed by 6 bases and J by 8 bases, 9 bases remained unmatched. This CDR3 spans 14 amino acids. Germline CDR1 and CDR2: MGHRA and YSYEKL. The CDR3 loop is CASRLAGSGDEQFF. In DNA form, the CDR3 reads TGCGCCAGCAGGTTAGCGGGGTCCGGGGATGAGCAGTTCTTC.

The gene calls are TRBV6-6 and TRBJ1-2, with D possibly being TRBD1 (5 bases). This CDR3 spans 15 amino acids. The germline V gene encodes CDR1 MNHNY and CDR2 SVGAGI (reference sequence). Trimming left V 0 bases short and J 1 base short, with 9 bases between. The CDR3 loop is CASSYSNRLNYGYTF. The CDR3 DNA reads TGTGCCAGCAGTTACTCCAACAGGCTTAACTATGGCTACACCTTC.

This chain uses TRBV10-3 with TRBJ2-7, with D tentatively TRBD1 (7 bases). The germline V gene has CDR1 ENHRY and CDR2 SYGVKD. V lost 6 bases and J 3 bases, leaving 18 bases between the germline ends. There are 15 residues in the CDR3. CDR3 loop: CAISPGTAGGYEQYF. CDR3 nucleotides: TGTGCCATCAGCCCAGGGACAGCCGGGGGCTACGAGCAGTACTTC.